This T cell receptor beta chain stems from a study of CD8 T cells in ankylosing spondylitis (dated by TCRdb to 2016 to 2017). At the level of the whole study: The study profiled T cell receptor beta repertoires in healthy donors and ankylosing spondylitis patients to find disease-linked TCR variants. The whole study cohort included 108 healthy donors and under 30 ankylosing spondylitis patients. Samples of peripheral blood were taken, and for ankylosing spondylitis patients, synovial fluid was collected as well. Study-wide findings and limitations: The disease-linked clones were reported as significantly enriched in matched synovial fluid samples from ankylosing spondylitis patients. In peripheral blood, the disease-linked clones were found at relatively low frequencies and had a CD8+ phenotype. Blood from ankylosing spondylitis patients appeared to be characterized by a TCR beta motif made up of about 8 highly homologous amino acid variants. Some of the motif variants had been reported before in the synovial fluid and blood of reactive arthritis patients, a finding that suggests common disease-initiation mechanisms.

Germline trimming amounts to 7 bases on V and 2 bases on J, with 6 as the count of junction bases outside the gene matches. CDR1 and CDR2 were assigned from the germline V gene as SGDLS and YYNGEE. Reading from cysteine to phenylalanine, the CDR3 counts 13 amino acids. The DNA shown is the 39-base CDR3, in frame from base 1. The sample was run on an Illumina HiSeq 2500. TCR beta libraries were prepared by quantitative 5'-RACE with molecular barcodes. The published analysis was carried out like this. To identify disease-linked TCR variants, a new computational method was used, one built on a probabilistic model of VDJ rearrangement. TCRdb passed the public sequencing reads through fastp at Q25 and MiXCR, retaining productive beta sequences. Identical CDR3 proteins give one entry, which carries the most common genes and DNA. Clone size and V and J calls follow TCRdb, not the original study. The sample profile shows some 25,000 distinct CDR3 sequences; about 2.5% of them were found once. The ten largest clones add up to about 7.4% of the sample.

This clonotype appeared many times. This clone's antigen is unknown. Base qualities are not recorded, but no much larger clone differs from it by a single base. Material: blood, either unsorted or a sorted T cell fraction (not recorded which). This sequence uses TRBV9 and TRBJ2-7; the junction holds 7 bases that match TRBD2. The receptor comes from a female donor with ankylosing spondylitis or in good health (not recorded which). The CDR3 has the sequence CASATGTTYEQYF. The DNA reads as follows: TGTGCCAGCGCCACCGGGACTACCTACGAGCAGTACTTC. Where the CDR3 stops, the reference TRBV9 and TRBJ2-7 genes take over; the full variable domain is DSGVTQTPKHLITATGQRVTLRCSPRSGDLSVYWYQQSLDQGLQFLIQYYNGEERAKGNILERFSAQQFPDLHSELNLSSLELGDSALYFCASATGTTYEQYFGPGTRLTVT.